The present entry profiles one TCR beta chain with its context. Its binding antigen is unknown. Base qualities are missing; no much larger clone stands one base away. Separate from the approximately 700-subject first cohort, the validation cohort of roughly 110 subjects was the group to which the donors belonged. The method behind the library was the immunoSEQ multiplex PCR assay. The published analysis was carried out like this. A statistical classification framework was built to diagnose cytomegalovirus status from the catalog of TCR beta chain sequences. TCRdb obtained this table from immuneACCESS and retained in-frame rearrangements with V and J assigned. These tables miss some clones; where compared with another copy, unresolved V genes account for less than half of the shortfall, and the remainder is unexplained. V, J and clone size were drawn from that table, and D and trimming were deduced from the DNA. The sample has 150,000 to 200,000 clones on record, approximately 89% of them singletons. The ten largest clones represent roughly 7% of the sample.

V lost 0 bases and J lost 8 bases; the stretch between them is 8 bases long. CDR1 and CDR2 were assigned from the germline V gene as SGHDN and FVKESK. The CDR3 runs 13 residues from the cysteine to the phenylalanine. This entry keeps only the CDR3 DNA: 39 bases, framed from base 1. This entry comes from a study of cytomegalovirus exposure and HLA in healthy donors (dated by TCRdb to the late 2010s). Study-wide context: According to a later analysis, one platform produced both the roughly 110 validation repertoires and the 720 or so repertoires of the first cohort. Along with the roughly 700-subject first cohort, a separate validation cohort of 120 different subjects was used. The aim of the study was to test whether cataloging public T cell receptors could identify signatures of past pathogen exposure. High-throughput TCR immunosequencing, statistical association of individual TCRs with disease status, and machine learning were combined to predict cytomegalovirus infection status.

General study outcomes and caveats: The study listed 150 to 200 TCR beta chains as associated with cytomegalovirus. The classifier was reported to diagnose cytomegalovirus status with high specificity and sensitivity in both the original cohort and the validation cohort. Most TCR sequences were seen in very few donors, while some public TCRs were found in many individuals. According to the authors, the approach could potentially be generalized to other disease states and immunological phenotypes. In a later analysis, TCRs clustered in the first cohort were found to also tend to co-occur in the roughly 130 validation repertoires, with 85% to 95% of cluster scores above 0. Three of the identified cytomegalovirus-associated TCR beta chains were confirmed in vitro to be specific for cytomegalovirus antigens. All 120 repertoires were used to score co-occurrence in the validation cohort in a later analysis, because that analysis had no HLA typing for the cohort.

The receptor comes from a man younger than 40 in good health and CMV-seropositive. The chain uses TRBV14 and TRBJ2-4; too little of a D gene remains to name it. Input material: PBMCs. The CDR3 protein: CASSQEGMDIQYF. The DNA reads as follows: TGTGCCAGCAGCCAAGAGGGTATGGACATTCAGTACTTC.